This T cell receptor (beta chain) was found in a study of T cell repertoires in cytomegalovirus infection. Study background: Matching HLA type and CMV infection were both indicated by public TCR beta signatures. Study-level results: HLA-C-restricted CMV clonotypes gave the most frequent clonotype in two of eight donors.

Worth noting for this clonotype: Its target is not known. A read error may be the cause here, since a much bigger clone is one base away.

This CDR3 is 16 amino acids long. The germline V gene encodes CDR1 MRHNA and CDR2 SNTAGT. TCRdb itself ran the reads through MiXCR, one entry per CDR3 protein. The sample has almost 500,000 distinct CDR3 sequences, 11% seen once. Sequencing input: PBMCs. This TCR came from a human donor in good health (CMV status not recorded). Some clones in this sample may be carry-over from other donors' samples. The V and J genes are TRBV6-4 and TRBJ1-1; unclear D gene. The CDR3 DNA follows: TGTGCCAACAGTGACTCTATCAGACCCATGAACACTGAAGCTTTCTTT. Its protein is CANSDSIRPMNTEAFF.